The entry that follows covers one T cell receptor (beta chain) sequence. Its antigen is unidentified. Germline V gives CDR1 SNHLY, CDR2 FYNNEI. The germline V and J ends were trimmed by 6 bases and 0 bases, with 12 bases remaining between them. The CDR3 sequence is 14 residues long. This sample is drawn from a study of cytomegalovirus exposure and HLA in healthy donors. The donors formed part of the approximately 120-subject validation cohort, distinct from the roughly 630-subject first cohort. Only in-frame clones appear in the TCRdb table, and some are missing; sequencing was by immunoSEQ multiplex PCR. This sample has a few hundred thousand clones, with about nine tenths found just once. Study-wide findings and caveats: According to a subsequent analysis, TCR clusters identified in the first cohort showed a tendency to co-occur across the roughly 120 validation repertoires. Investigators reported about 160 TCR beta chains as tied to cytomegalovirus.

The sequence derives from a woman aged 18-30 years in good health and CMV-seronegative. Sequenced: PBMCs. The V and J genes are TRBV2 and TRBJ2-7; D perhaps matches TRBD2 (5 bases). CDR3 in amino acids: CASRTRTVSYEQYF. The CDR3 nucleotides are TGTGCCAGCAGGACCCGGACTGTCTCCTACGAGCAGTACTTC. Drawing the rest from reference TRBV2 and TRBJ2-7, the complete variable domain is EPEVTQTPSHQVTQMGQEVILRCVPISNHLYFYWYRQILGQKVEFLVSFYNNEISEKSEIFDDQFSVERPDGSNFTLKIRSTKLEDSAMYFCASRTRTVSYEQYFGPGTRLTVT.